This T cell receptor (beta chain) was found in a study of neurological immune-mediated disorders. This clonotype was found many times. TCRdb recomputed calls from the 5' RACE reads with MiXCR, one row per CDR3 protein. The data hold some 120,000 distinct CDR3 sequences, with 3% to 3.5% observed a single time. CDR3 length equals 13 residues. Germline V CDR1 and CDR2: SEHNR, FQNEAQ (reference sequence). Trimming removed 0 bases at V and 6 bases at J, with 6 bases between. The receptor's source is a woman aged 25 to 39 with multiple sclerosis. Sequenced input: PBMCs. V gene TRBV7-9 combines with J gene TRBJ2-1; D uncertain. The CDR3 loop reads CASSLAPVNEQFF. The CDR3 DNA is TGTGCCAGCAGCTTAGCGCCGGTCAATGAGCAGTTCTTC.